This T cell receptor (beta chain) appears in the sequencing data of a study of graft-versus-host responses after intestinal transplantation. In the study overall: Transplants given to recipients were multivisceral, liver-intestinal, or isolated intestinal. All of the recipients had induction that used anti-thymocyte globulin, then tacrolimus and steroids for 2 to 3 years. Overall study results and limits: GvH clones appeared in recipient marrow, some first in ileum or blood.

Sequencing used immunoSEQ multiplex PCR; TCRdb keeps in-frame clones, though not all of them. The sample lists about 19,000 clones, over 75% occurring once. CDR1 and CDR2 from the germline V gene are LNHDA and SQIVND (reference sequence). V lost 1 base and J 4 bases, leaving 10 bases between the germline ends. The CDR3 loop spans 14 amino acids. As to this clone: What it recognizes is unknown.

The chain has TRBV19 and TRBJ1-1, with TRBD1 as a possible D gene (5 bases). The sequencing here drew on PBMCs, taken less than 400 days after transplant. The source is a human patient who received an intestinal transplant, so some T cells may come from the graft donor. The DNA for the CDR3 is TGTGCCAGTAGTATAGGAGGGGTGGGCACTGAAGCTTTCTTT. Its protein is CASSIGGVGTEAFF.